Here is one T cell receptor beta chain with its context. As processed by the authors: Reference gene primer amplification yielded estimated nucleated cell counts. The table came from immunoSEQ multiplex PCR; TCRdb's copy has only in-frame clones and leaves some out. For V, J and clone size, that table is used; D and trimming come from the DNA. The top ten hold 10% of the sample, which has 65,000 or so clones, approximately 80% seen once. While infection was still active, Seattle patients were enrolled and then followed longitudinally. This entry comes from a study of blood T cell repertoires in COVID-19. Study context: COVID-19 samples, acute and convalescent, were from the United States, Italy and Spain. PBMCs, B-cell-depleted T cells, or T cells were the source of the cDNA or gDNA that made up the material.

This CDR3 has 13 amino acids. From germline, CDR1 is MNHEY and CDR2 SVGAGI. J lost 7 bases, V lost 8 bases, and 11 bases had no gene match. The chain combines TRBV6-5 with TRBJ2-7; the match to TRBD1 covers 7 bases. The sequencing input was peripheral blood. The origin of this receptor is a man aged 25-45 years with COVID-19, enrolled during active disease. CDR3 protein: CASESRDRGEQYF. Here the CDR3 DNA reads TGTGCCAGCGAGAGTCGGGACAGAGGAGAGCAGTACTTC.